One sample yielded the 20 T cell receptor beta chains listed below, sequenced in a study of T cell repertoires in cytomegalovirus infection (dated by TCRdb to between 2019 and 2020). In the paper's terms, the treatment or condition label means: in vitro stimulation with specific CMV peptide epitopes to enrich CMV-specific T cells. These receptors have no known antigen. Sequenced using an Illumina HiSeq 1500. TCRdb redid the processing of the public reads, applying fastp at Q25 and MiXCR, and retained in-frame beta chains. Identical CDR3 proteins give one entry, which carries the most common genes and DNA. This sample lists roughly 500,000 distinct CDR3 sequences; roughly a third were detected once. Roughly 15% of the sample comes from the top ten. Sequenced here: cultured PBMCs, sampled from culture after CMV antigen stimulation. Source of these receptors: a human donor in good health (CMV status not recorded). Some clones in this sample may be carry-over from other donors' samples.

This clonotype was seen ten or more times. The J gene is TRBJ2-7, the V gene TRBV7-2; TRBD1 agrees at 10 bases. The trim removed 5 bases at V and 3 bases at J, leaving 7 bases unmatched. CDR3 length: 15 residues. Looked up from germline, CDR1 is SGHTA and CDR2 is FQGNSA. CDR3 DNA: TGTGCCAGCAGCAAGGACAGGGGGAGTTACTACGAGCAGTACGTC. Amino acid sequence: CASSKDRGSYYEQYV.

This clonotype was recorded once. V and J are TRBV20-1 and TRBJ2-1, with no clear D. The V end lost 6 bases, the J end lost 4 bases, and 10 bases lay between the germline ends. From germline, CDR1 is DFQATT and CDR2 SNEGSKA (reference sequence). The CDR3 loop spans 12 amino acids. The CDR3 DNA is TGCAGTGCGGACGGGCCGTACAATGAGCAGTTCTTC. Translation gives CSADGPYNEQFF.

The chain couples TRBV6-2 or TRBV6-3 to TRBJ2-7; 7 bases fit TRBD1. Germline CDR1 reads MNHEY; CDR2 reads SVGEGT. The CDR3 has 13 residues. The trim removed 6 bases at V and 6 bases at J, leaving 8 bases unmatched. The CDR3 sequence is CASSWTGPREQYF. CDR3 in DNA: TGTGCCAGCAGCTGGACAGGACCTCGCGAGCAGTACTTC.

The rearrangement links TRBV19 to TRBJ2-1; D might be TRBD1 (5 bases). V dropped 9 bases and J dropped 1 base, with 16 bases sitting between them. CDR3 length: 15 amino acids. Germline V CDR1 and CDR2: LNHDA, SQIVND (reference sequence). The CDR3 loop is CARMTMAGSYNEQFF. The CDR3 nucleotides read TGTGCCAGGATGACGATGGCAGGGTCCTACAATGAGCAGTTCTTC.

The rearrangement joins TRBV19 to TRBJ2-3; TRBD1 agrees at 8 bases. The CDR3 consists of 15 residues. The germline CDR1 and CDR2 sequences are LNHDA and SQIVND (reference sequence). J was trimmed by 4 bases and V by 1 base; bases with no gene match: 4. The CDR3 nucleotides read TGTGCCAGTAGTATAGGGACAGGGTTCGCAGATACGCAGTATTTT. This translates into CASSIGTGFADTQYF.

This chain connects TRBV27 to TRBJ1-5; D unresolved. Germline V gene data show CDR1 as MNHEY and CDR2 as SMNVEV (reference sequence). The V and J ends lost 5 bases and 1 base respectively, with 21 bases between them. This CDR3 is built from 18 residues. The chain's CDR3 is CASSGSGGRFLSNQPQHF. The CDR3 coding sequence is TGTGCCAGCAGTGGCTCTGGAGGGAGGTTTTTAAGCAATCAGCCCCAGCATTTT.

Ten or more counts support this clonotype. This chain uses TRBV19 with TRBJ2-3, with D possibly being TRBD1 or TRBD2 (5 bases each). The CDR3 is 14 amino acids. The V gene lost 8 bases and the J gene lost 1 base, with 13 bases spanning the gap. Per germline, CDR1 LNHDA and CDR2 SQIVND (reference sequence). The CDR3 nucleotides read TGTGCCAGTTCTAGGGGAGCGGGCACAGATACGCAGTATTTT. Translated: CASSRGAGTDTQYF.

The chain has TRBV20-1 and TRBJ2-1, with 9 positions matching TRBD2. The ends lost 7 bases at V and 8 bases at J; junction bases unmatched: 6. Germline CDR1 reads DFQATT; CDR2 reads SNEGSKA (reference sequence). The CDR3 sequence is 12 residues long. The chain's CDR3 is CSGNSGSYEQFF. The CDR3 coding sequence is TGCAGTGGTAATAGCGGGAGTTATGAGCAGTTCTTC.

This clonotype was observed a handful of times. The CDR3 sequence is CASSLPPGQGAYEQYF. DNA for the CDR3: TGTGCCAGCAGCCTGCCTCCGGGACAGGGGGCCTACGAGCAGTACTTC. The gene calls are TRBV6-8 and TRBJ2-7; 11 bases map to TRBD1. The junction had 9 bases not matched to a gene; V was cut back by 6 bases and J by 2 bases. The CDR3 contains 16 residues. Germline CDR1 and CDR2: MNHGY and SAAAGT.

The J gene is TRBJ1-1, the V gene TRBV2; D unresolved. This CDR3 comprises 15 residues. The germline gives CDR1 SNHLY, CDR2 FYNNEI. V was trimmed by 2 bases and J by 4 bases, leaving 14 bases between them. In DNA, the CDR3 is TGTGCCAGCAGTGAATTCTCCGGGGTTGTCACTGAAGCTTTCTTT. As protein: CASSEFSGVVTEAFF.

The chain links TRBV4-2 to TRBJ2-2; 11 nucleotides line up with TRBD2. Germline CDR1 reads LGHNA; CDR2 reads YNFKEQ. This CDR3 is built from 16 residues. With 1 base clipped from V and 5 bases from J, the junction kept 3 bases outside the gene matches. Here the CDR3 reads CASSQVRLAGTGELFF. The CDR3 DNA reads TGTGCCAGCAGCCAAGTGAGACTAGCGGGAACCGGGGAGCTGTTTTTT.

The V gene is TRBV20-1, the J gene TRBJ2-1, with D possibly matching TRBD2 (6 bases). The length of the CDR3 is 15 residues. V lost 4 bases, J lost 10 bases, and 23 bases lay in between. Germline values: CDR1 DFQATT, CDR2 SNEGSKA (reference sequence). The CDR3 DNA is TGCAGTGCTAACTCTCCAGCGGATTTTCGGGGGGAGCAGTTCTTC. It specifies CSANSPADFRGEQFF.

The rearrangement joins TRBV6-5 to TRBJ1-1, with D maybe TRBD1 (5 bases). The CDR3 is made up of 15 amino acids. V lost 2 bases to trimming and J lost 0 bases, with 10 bases between them. CDR1 and CDR2 from the germline V gene are MNHEY and SVGAGI. The CDR3 here is CASSYTGHMNTEAFF. DNA of the CDR3: TGTGCCAGCAGTTACACCGGACACATGAACACTGAAGCTTTCTTT.

The chain combines TRBV28 with TRBJ2-7; D might be TRBD1 (5 bases). The CDR3 is 14 amino acids. Looked up from germline, CDR1 is MDHEN and CDR2 is SYDVKM. V was shortened by 3 bases and J by 1 base, with 10 bases between the two germline ends. The CDR3 here is CASSFPRDSYEQYF. DNA for the CDR3: TGTGCCAGCAGTTTCCCCAGGGATTCCTACGAGCAGTACTTC.

CDR3 coding DNA: TGTGCCAGCGAAAAACCCTCAGCGCGAAATTACCACAATGAGCAGTTCTTC. Encoded protein: CASEKPSARNYHNEQFF. The V gene is TRBV12-3 or TRBV12-4, the J gene TRBJ2-1; the D is unclear. The CDR3 spans 17 residues. V gave up 8 bases and J gave up 5 bases, with 25 bases separating them.

This clonotype has only a few counts. The chain combines TRBV28 with TRBJ1-1; TRBD1 agrees at 8 bases. The CDR3 consists of 16 residues. Looked up from germline, CDR1 is MDHEN and CDR2 is SYDVKM. Germline trimming cut 3 bases from V and 1 base from J; bases unmatched to any gene: 7. This chain's CDR3 is CASSLSITGGNTEAFF. The DNA of the CDR3 is TGTGCCAGCAGTTTGTCCATCACAGGGGGGAACACTGAAGCTTTCTTT.

The chain employs TRBV28 and TRBJ2-7, with 7 bases fitting TRBD1. Germline lookup yields CDR1 MDHEN and CDR2 SYDVKM. The CDR3 covers 14 residues. The V segment lost 6 bases and the J segment 1 base; nucleotides outside the gene matches: 6. The CDR3 protein is CASRLRDRSYEQYF. CDR3 DNA sequence: TGTGCCAGCAGGTTAAGGGACAGATCCTACGAGCAGTACTTC.

This clonotype was picked up one time. The chain uses TRBV24-1 and TRBJ2-1; 7 bases line up with TRBD2. The CDR3 loop spans 14 amino acids. CDR1 and CDR2 (germline): KGHDR, SFDVKD. The J segment lost 6 bases and the V segment lost 3 bases, leaving 4 bases of the junction unmatched. For the CDR3, the DNA is TGTGCCACCAGTGATCAGACTAGCTTCAATGAGCAGTTCTTC. Residues: CATSDQTSFNEQFF.

This clonotype appeared a few times. The CDR3 reads CASSLTVTDTQYF. The CDR3 nucleotides are TGTGCCAGCAGTCTGACTGTCACAGATACGCAGTATTTT. The chain employs TRBV12-3 or TRBV12-4 and TRBJ2-3; D remains unclear. V shed 5 bases and J shed 2 bases, with 8 bases lying between them. The CDR3 totals 13 residues.

This sequence joins TRBV7-4 and TRBJ2-7, with 7 bases aligning to TRBD2. From germline, CDR1 is SGHVT and CDR2 SQSDAQ. This CDR3 spans 13 amino acids. The V segment lost 6 bases and the J segment 3 bases; nucleotides outside the gene matches: 5. The CDR3 spells CASSNLADYEQYV. The CDR3 nucleotides read TGTGCCAGCAGTAATCTAGCGGACTACGAGCAGTACGTC.